This T cell receptor beta chain stems from a study of T cell responses to AZD1222 COVID-19 vaccine. Whole-study context: Samples with a second dose at about 4 or about 12 weeks were pooled together.

Worth noting for this clone: What it binds is unknown.

The V end was cut by 4 bases, the J end by 9 bases, with 19 bases between. The CDR3 is 16 amino acids. CDR1 MNHEY and CDR2 SVGAGI come from the germline V gene. The study, taken as a whole, reports: Researchers report vaccine-associated CD4 TCRs spanning spike, with dominance at 160-218 and 743-854. Baseline serology detected seropositivity in only six AZD1222 recipients. The reported proportion of spike-specific TCRs targeting unmutated variant regions was nearly half.

The method was immunoSEQ multiplex PCR; TCRdb's version includes in-frame clones alone and lacks a portion of them. This table holds 99,000 or so clones, 82% found once. The specimen was peripheral blood, collected on day 0 of AZD1222 vaccination. V and J are TRBV6-5 and TRBJ1-6; D is possibly TRBD1 (5 bases). The TCR comes from an adult in good health. This CDR3 reads CASSWTLPGKTSPLHF. CDR3 bases: TGTGCCAGCAGTTGGACCCTCCCAGGGAAAACTTCACCCCTCCACTTT.